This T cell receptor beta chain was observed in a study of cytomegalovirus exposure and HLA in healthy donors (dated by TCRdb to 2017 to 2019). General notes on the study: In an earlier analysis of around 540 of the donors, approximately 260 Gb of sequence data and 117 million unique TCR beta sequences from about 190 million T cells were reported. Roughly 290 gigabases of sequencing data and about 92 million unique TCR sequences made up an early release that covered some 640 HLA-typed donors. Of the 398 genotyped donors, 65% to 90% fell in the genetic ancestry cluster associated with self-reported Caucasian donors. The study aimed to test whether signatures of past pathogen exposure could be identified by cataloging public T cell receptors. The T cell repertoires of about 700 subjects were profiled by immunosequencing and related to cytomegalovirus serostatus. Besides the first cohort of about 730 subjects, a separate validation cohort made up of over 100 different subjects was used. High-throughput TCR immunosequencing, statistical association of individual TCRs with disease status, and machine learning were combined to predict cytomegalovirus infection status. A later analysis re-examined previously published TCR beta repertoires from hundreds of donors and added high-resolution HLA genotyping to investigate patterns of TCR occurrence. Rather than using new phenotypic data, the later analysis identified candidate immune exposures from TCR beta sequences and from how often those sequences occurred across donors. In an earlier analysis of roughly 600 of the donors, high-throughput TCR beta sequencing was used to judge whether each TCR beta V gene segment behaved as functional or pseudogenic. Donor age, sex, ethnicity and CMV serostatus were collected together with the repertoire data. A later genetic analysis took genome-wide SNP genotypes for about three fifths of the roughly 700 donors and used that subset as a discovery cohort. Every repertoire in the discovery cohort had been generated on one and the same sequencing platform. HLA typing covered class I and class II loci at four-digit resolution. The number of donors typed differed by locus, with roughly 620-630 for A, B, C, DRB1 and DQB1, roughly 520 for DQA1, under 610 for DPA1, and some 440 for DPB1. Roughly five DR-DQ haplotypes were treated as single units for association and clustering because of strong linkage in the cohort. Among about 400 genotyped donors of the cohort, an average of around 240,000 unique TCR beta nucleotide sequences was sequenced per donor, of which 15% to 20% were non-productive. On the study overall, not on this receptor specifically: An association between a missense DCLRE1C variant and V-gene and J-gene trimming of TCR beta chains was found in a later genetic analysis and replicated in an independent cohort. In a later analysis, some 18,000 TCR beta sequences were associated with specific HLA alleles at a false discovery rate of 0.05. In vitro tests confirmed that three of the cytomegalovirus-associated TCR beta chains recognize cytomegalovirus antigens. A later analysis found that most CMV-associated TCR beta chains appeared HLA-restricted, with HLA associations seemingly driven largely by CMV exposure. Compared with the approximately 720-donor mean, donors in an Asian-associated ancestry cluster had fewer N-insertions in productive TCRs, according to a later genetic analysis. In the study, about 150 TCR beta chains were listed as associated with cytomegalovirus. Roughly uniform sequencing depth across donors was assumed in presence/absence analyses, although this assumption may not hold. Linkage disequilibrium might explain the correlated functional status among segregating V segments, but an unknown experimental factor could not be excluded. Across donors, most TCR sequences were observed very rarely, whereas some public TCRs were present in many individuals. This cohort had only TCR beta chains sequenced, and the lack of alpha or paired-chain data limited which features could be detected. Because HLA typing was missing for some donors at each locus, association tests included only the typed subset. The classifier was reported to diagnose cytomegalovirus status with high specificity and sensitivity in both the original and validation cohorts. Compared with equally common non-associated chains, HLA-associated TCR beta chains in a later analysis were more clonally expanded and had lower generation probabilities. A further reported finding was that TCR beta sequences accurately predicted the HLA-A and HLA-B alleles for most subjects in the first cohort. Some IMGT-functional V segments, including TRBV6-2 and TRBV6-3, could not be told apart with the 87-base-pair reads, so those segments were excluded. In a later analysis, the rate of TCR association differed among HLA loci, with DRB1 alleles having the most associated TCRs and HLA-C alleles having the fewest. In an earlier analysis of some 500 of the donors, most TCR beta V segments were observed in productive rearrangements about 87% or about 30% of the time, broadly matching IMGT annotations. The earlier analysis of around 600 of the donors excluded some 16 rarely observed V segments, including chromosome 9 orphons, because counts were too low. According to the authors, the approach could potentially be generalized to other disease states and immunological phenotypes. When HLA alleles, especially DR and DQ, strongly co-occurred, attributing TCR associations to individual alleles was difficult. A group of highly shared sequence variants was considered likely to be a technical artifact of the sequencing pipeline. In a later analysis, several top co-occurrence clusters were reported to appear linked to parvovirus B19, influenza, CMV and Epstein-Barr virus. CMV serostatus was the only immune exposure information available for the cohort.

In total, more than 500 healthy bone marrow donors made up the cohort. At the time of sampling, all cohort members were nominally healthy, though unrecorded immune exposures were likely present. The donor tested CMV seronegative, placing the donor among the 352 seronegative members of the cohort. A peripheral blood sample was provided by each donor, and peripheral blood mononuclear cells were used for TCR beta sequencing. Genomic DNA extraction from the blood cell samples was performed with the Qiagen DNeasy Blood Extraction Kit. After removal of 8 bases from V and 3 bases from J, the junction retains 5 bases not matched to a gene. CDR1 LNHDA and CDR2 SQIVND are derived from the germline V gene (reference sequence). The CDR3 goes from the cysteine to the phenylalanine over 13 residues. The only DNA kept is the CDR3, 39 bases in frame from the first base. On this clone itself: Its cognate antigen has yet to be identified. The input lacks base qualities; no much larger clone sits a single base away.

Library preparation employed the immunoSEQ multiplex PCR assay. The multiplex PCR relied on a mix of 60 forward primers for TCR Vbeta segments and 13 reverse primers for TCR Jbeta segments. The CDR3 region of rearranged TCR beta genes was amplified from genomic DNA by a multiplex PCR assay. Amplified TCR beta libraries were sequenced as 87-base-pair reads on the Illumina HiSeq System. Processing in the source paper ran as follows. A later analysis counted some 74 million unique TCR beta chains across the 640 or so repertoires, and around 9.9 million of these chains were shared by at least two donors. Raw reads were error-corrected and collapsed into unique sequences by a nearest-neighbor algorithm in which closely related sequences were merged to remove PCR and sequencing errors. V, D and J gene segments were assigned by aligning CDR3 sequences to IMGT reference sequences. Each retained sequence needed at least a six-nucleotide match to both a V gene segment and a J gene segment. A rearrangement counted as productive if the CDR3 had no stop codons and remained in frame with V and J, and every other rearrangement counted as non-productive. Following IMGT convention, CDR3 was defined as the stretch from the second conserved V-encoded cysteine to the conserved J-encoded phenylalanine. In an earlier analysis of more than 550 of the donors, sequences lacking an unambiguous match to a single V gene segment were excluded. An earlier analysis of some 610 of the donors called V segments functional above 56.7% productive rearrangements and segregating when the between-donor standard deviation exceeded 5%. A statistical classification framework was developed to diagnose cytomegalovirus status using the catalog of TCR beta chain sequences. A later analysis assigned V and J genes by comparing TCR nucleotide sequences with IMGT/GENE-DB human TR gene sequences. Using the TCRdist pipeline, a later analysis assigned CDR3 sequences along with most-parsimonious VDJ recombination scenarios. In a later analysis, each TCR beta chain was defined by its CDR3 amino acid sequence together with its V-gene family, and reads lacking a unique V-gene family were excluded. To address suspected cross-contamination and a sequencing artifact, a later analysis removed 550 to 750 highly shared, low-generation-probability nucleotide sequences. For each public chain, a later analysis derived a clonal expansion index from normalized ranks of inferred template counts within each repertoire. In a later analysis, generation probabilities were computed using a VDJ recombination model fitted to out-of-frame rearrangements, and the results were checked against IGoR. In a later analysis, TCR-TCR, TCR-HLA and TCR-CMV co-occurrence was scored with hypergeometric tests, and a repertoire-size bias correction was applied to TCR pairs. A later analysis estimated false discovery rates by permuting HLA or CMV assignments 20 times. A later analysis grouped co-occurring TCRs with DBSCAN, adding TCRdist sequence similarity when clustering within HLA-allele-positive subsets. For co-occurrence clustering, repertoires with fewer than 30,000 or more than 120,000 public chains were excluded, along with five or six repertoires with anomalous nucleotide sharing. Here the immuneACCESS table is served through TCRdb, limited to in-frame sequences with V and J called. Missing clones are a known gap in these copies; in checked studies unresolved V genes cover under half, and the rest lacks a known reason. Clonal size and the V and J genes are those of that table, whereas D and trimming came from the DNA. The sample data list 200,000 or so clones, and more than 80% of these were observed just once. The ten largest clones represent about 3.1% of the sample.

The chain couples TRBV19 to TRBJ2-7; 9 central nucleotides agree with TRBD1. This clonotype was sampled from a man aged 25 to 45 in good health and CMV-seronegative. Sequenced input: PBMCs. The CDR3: CASSLGQGYEQYF. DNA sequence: TGTGCCAGTTCCCTGGGACAGGGCTACGAGCAGTACTTC.